The sequence of this TCR beta chain was determined in a study of T cell clones after liver transplantation. The wider study: Graft-donor-reactive sequences were compared with third-party-reactive TCRbeta sequences from pre-transplant mixed lymphocyte reactions.

Sorting of unstimulated PBMCs yielded separate CD3+CD4+ and CD3+CD8+ fractions. This table comes from immunoSEQ multiplex PCR, and its TCRdb copy is limited to in-frame clones, with some not included. Here the sample spans 95,000 to 110,000 clones, around 84% being singletons. Study-level results: A larger donor-reactive than third-party decline suggested partial antigen-specific deletion.

Germline V CDR1 and CDR2: SQVTM, ANQGSEA. The CDR3 is 13 residues long. With 4 bases removed from V and 2 bases from J, the gap between germline ends came to 11 bases. Comment on this clone: Its matching antigen is unknown.

This sequence was found in a human patient who received a liver transplant. Some T cells may have come from the graft donor. The V and J genes are TRBV29-1 and TRBJ1-2; a possible D gene is TRBD1 (5 bases). The sample here was CD4+ T cells from blood, taken approximately 4 years after liver transplant. In DNA, the CDR3 is TGCAGCGTTGGCGGGGGATTGAACTATGGCTACACCTTC. Translation gives CSVGGGLNYGYTF.